The 4 T cell receptor beta chains listed next were all sequenced from one sample in a study of OX40 agonist ivuxolimab in advanced cancers. The protocol was immunoSEQ multiplex PCR, while the TCRdb copy is restricted to in-frame clones and leaves out a portion. The data contain approximately 74,000 clones, roughly 87% of them singletons. Sequencing used CD4+ or CD8+ T cells sorted from blood, obtained in a trial of the OX40 agonist ivuxolimab. Every receptor here comes from an adult with an advanced solid tumor such as melanoma, head and neck, liver or kidney cancer.

The CDR3 here is CAWSVTWGSNQPQHF. In nucleotides, the CDR3 is TGTGCCTGGAGTGTGACTTGGGGGAGCAATCAGCCCCAGCATTTT. The chain links TRBV30 to TRBJ1-5, with D possibly TRBD1 on 5 matching bases. V lost 0 bases, J lost 1 base, and 10 bases lay in between. CDR1 is GTSNPN, CDR2 SVGIG, per germline (reference sequence). CDR3 size: 15 residues.

J is TRBJ2-7 and V is TRBV5-1, with D tentatively TRBD2 (6 bases). The CDR3 runs to 16 residues. Germline V lookup: CDR1 SGHRS, CDR2 YFSETQ. The ends were cut back, 4 bases at V and 7 bases at J, with 24 bases in the middle. In nucleotides, the CDR3 is TGCGCCAGCAGCCCGAATTCCGGGACTGGAAAGGGGGAGCAGTACTTC. This translates into CASSPNSGTGKGEQYF. The variable domain in full, with the rest retrieved from reference TRBV5-1 and TRBJ2-7, is KAGVTQTPRYLIKTRGQQVTLSCSPISGHRSVSWYQQTPGQGLQFLFEYFSETQRNKGNFPGRFSGRQFSNSRSEMNVSTLELGDSALYLCASSPNSGTGKGEQYFGPGTRLTVT.

The rearrangement uses TRBV18 and TRBJ1-4, with a possible D match to TRBD1 (5 bases). Germline CDR1 reads KGHSH; CDR2 reads LQKENI. V lost 3 bases and J lost 0, with 8 bases in between. The CDR3 loop spans 15 amino acids. This CDR3 reads CASSPGTATNEKLFF. DNA of the CDR3: TGTGCCAGCTCACCGGGGACGGCAACTAATGAAAAACTGTTTTTT.

The chain carries TRBV30 and TRBJ1-1; unclear D gene. CDR3 length: 12 amino acids. The V and J ends lost 5 bases and 4 bases respectively, with 11 bases between them. The V gene's germline CDR1 is GTSNPN and CDR2 SVGIG (reference sequence). As DNA, the CDR3 is TGTGCCTGGGCTCGGGAAGCCACTGAAGCTTTCTTT. It codes for CAWAREATEAFF.